This T cell receptor beta chain was found in a study of cytomegalovirus exposure and HLA in healthy donors. Points from the study as a whole: The study found most TCR sequences rare, yet found some public TCRs in many donors.

The primer mix had 60 Vbeta and 13 Jbeta primers. Produced via immunoSEQ multiplex PCR; TCRdb's table is partial and in-frame only. The sample has about 230,000 clones, roughly 84% seen once; the top ten hold around 1.2%. The V gene's germline CDR1 is MNHEY and CDR2 SMNVEV (reference sequence). CDR3 length: 16 amino acids. V gave up 6 bases and J gave up 4 bases; unmatched junction bases: 11. This clone was counted a few times. What it binds is unknown. This chain uses TRBV27 with TRBJ2-1; 8 bases are shared with TRBD2. The origin of this receptor is a human donor in good health. Sequences were obtained from PBMCs. The CDR3: CASRGAGVSQYNEQFF. The CDR3 DNA reads TGTGCCAGCAGAGGAGCGGGAGTTTCTCAGTACAATGAGCAGTTCTTC.